This TCR beta chain was obtained from a study of blood T cell repertoires in COVID-19. Overall study context: Researchers got acute and convalescent COVID-19 samples from the United States, Italy and Spain. PBMCs, B-cell-depleted T cells, or T cells were the source of the cDNA or gDNA that made up the material.

This table comes from immunoSEQ multiplex PCR, and its TCRdb copy is limited to in-frame clones, with some not included. The sample comprises roughly 180,000 clones, 80% to 90% of which are singletons, and approximately 7.7% rests with the top ten. This CDR3 spans 13 amino acids. Per the germline V gene, CDR1 is MNHEY and CDR2 is SMNVEV (reference sequence). Trimming took 2 bases from V and 4 from J, leaving 7 bases between them. The origin of this receptor is a man aged 40-50 years who had recovered from COVID-19. The sequenced sample consisted of peripheral blood. The chain joins TRBV27 to TRBJ2-3, with a weak D call TRBD2 (5 bases). DNA for the CDR3: TGTGCCAGCAGTTTAGTGAGGGCAGATACGCAGTATTTT. Translated: CASSLVRADTQYF.